The source of this T cell receptor beta chain is a study of shared clonotypes between healthy human individuals. Only in-frame clones appear in the TCRdb table, and some are missing; sequencing was by immunoSEQ multiplex PCR. The top ten hold around 13% of the sample, which has about 460,000 clones, 60% to 80% seen once. Donors comprised only Caucasian adults living in Nashville, Tennessee. Genomic DNA from unsorted samples was obtained from 80 million to 100 million PBMCs (per sample). On this clone: A far larger clone is off by one base, so a read error is likely.

Looked up from germline, CDR1 is SQVTM and CDR2 is ANQGSEA. V was clipped by 7 bases and J by 4 bases, with 11 bases between them. The CDR3 is 12 residues long. The sequence was obtained from a woman aged 40 to 50 in good health. Some clones in this sample may be carry-over from other donors' samples. Sequencing was performed on PBMCs. The chain has TRBV29-1 and TRBJ2-1; no reliable D call. CDR3 nucleotides: TGCAGCGCTTATACAGAGTACAATGAGCAGTTCTTC. Its protein is CSAYTEYNEQFF.